These 14 T cell receptor beta chains were sequenced from one sample in a study of T cells in Graves' hyperthyroidism and ophthalmopathy. Amplification yielded TCR beta CDR3 regions, with RNA transcripts as the source. RT-PCR in the first round (using the HTBI primer set) targeted the TCR CDR3. A single record per CDR3 protein comes from TCRdb applying MiXCR to the multiplex PCR reads. The data contain about 840,000 distinct CDR3 sequences, approximately 40% of them singletons. The sample taken for sequencing was blood. The receptor set was obtained from a man between 18 and 29 years old with Graves' hyperthyroidism.

There are many counts of this clonotype. The genes are TRBV5-1 and TRBJ1-6; unclear D gene. V lost 4 bases, J lost 14 bases, and 10 bases lay in between. The germline V gene has CDR1 SGHRS and CDR2 YFSETQ. This CDR3 is 11 amino acids long. CDR3: CASSADGSLHF. In nucleotides, the CDR3 is TGCGCCAGCAGCGCCGACGGGTCCCTCCACTTT. The variable domain in full, with the rest retrieved from reference TRBV5-1 and TRBJ1-6, is KAGVTQTPRYLIKTRGQQVTLSCSPISGHRSVSWYQQTPGQGLQFLFEYFSETQRNKGNFPGRFSGRQFSNSRSEMNVSTLELGDSALYLCASSADGSLHFGNGTRLTVT.

The rearrangement links TRBV28 to TRBJ2-7; 7 bases fit TRBD2. From germline, CDR1 is MDHEN and CDR2 SYDVKM. V dropped 8 bases and J dropped 2; count of bases not matched to a gene: 6. This CDR3 has 13 residues. The CDR3 loop is CASGRGPPYEQYF. The CDR3 coding sequence is TGTGCCAGCGGGAGGGGCCCTCCCTACGAGCAGTACTTC. The whole variable domain, filled in from reference TRBV28 and TRBJ2-7, reads DVKVTQSSRYLVKRTGEKVFLECVQDMDHENMFWYRQDPGLGLRLIYFSYDVKMKEKGDIPEGYSVSREKKERFSLILESASTNQTSMYLCASGRGPPYEQYFGPGTRLTVT.

In its sample, this clonotype was seen many times. CDR3 coding DNA: TGTGCCAGCAGCCTACTGCCTTGGGAGCAGTACTTC. This encodes CASSLLPWEQYF. J is TRBJ2-7 and V is TRBV14, with D unresolved. Trimming pared 4 bases from V and 7 bases from J, leaving 11 bases between. From germline, CDR1 is SGHDN and CDR2 FVKESK. The CDR3 sequence is 12 residues long. Combining the CDR3 with reference TRBV14 and TRBJ2-7 gives the whole variable domain EAGVTQFPSHSVIEKGQTVTLRCDPISGHDNLYWYRRVMGKEIKFLLHFVKESKQDESGMPNNRFLAERTGGTYSTLKVQPAELEDSGVYFCASSLLPWEQYFGPGTRLTVT.

The chain couples TRBV20-1 to TRBJ1-5, with D unclear. The CDR3 totals 17 residues. Per the germline V gene, CDR1 is DFQATT and CDR2 is SNEGSKA (reference sequence). V was trimmed by 1 base and J by 7 bases, leaving 23 bases between them. The CDR3 DNA follows: TGCAGTGCTAGAGCACAACTGTTATCCGACGTGGGGCAGCCCCAGCATTTT. Its translation is CSARAQLLSDVGQPQHF.

As concerns this clonotype: A much larger clone lies a single base off, so this may be a read error. The chain links TRBV7-9 to TRBJ2-6; the match to TRBD1 covers 7 bases. Germline loops: CDR1 SEHNR, CDR2 FQNEAQ (reference sequence). The CDR3 spans 16 residues. Losses at the gene ends were 8 bases for V and 0 bases for J; bases not matched to a gene: 7. CDR3 residues: CASGLTGLSGANVLTF. CDR3 nucleotide sequence: TGTGCCAGCGGCCTGACAGGGCTCTCTGGGGCCAACGTCCTGACTTTC. Full variable domain (outside the CDR3, taken from reference TRBV7-9 and TRBJ2-6): DTGVSQNPRHKITKRGQNVTFRCDPISEHNRLYWYRQTLGQGPEFLTYFQNEAQLEKSRLLSDRFSAERPKGSFSTLEIQRTEQGDSAMYLCASGLTGLSGANVLTFGAGSRLTVL.

In DNA, the CDR3 is TGTGCCAGCAGGGGACAGATGGGCGCTGAAGCTTTCTTT. The encoded protein is CASRGQMGAEAFF. The chain has TRBV12-3 or TRBV12-4 and TRBJ1-1; 7 nucleotides align to TRBD1. Trimming took 6 bases from V and 6 from J; bases not matched to a gene: 7. The CDR3 consists of 13 residues.

The rearrangement joins TRBV7-2 to TRBJ1-2, with D maybe TRBD1 (6 bases). The CDR3 is 15 residues long. V was trimmed by 5 bases and J by 3 bases, leaving 16 bases between them. Germline V gives CDR1 SGHTA, CDR2 FQGNSA. The CDR3 DNA is TGTGCCAGCAGCCAGGGGCGTCGGGTCCACTATGGCTACACCTTC. Translation: CASSQGRRVHYGYTF. The full variable domain, completed using reference TRBV7-2 and TRBJ1-2, is GAGVSQSPSNKVTEKGKDVELRCDPISGHTALYWYRQSLGQGLEFLIYFQGNSAPDKSGLPSDRFSAERTGGSVSTLTIQRTQQEDSAVYLCASSQGRRVHYGYTFGSGTRLTVV.

This clonotype was observed at least ten times. The chain joins TRBV29-1 to TRBJ1-5; a weak D match, TRBD1 (5 bases). Trimming stripped 6 bases from V and 2 bases from J, with 20 bases between. This CDR3 has 16 amino acids. Germline V lookup: CDR1 SQVTM, CDR2 ANQGSEA. CDR3 coding DNA: TGCAGCGTCCTTGTGGGACTGGCCGAGGGCAATCAGCCCCAGCATTTT. Protein product: CSVLVGLAEGNQPQHF.

This sequence joins TRBV28 and TRBJ2-7; TRBD1 matches at 7 bases. V was clipped by 5 bases and J by 2 bases; unmatched bases: 6. From germline, CDR1 is MDHEN and CDR2 SYDVKM. The CDR3 length is 14 residues. CDR3 amino acids: CASSQRQGPYEQYF. DNA of the CDR3: TGTGCCAGCAGTCAGAGACAGGGACCCTACGAGCAGTACTTC.

This clonotype has a single count. V gene TRBV2 combines with J gene TRBJ2-7; possibly TRBD1 for D (7 bases). The CDR3 extends over 15 amino acids. In germline, CDR1 is SNHLY, CDR2 FYNNEI. The V gene lost 8 bases and the J gene lost 4 bases, with 21 bases spanning the gap. The CDR3 here is CASGGHLQGGYEQYF. CDR3 DNA: TGTGCCAGCGGGGGACACCTCCAGGGGGGATACGAGCAGTACTTC.

The chain couples TRBV7-2 to TRBJ2-7, with TRBD2 as a possible D gene (6 bases). The J call may be wrong; the DNA end is better matched by TRBJ2-1. The length of the CDR3 is 12 residues. In germline, CDR1 is SGHTA, CDR2 FQGNSA. The CDR3 DNA is TGTGCCAGCAGCTTAGGGGGGGATGAGCAGTTCTTC. It yields the protein CASSLGGDEQFF.

This clonotype was seen more than once but under ten times. CDR3: CASSLWTGVETQYF. The CDR3 DNA reads TGCGCCAGCAGCTTATGGACAGGGGTAGAGACCCAGTACTTC. The chain employs TRBV5-1 and TRBJ2-5, with TRBD1 matching 9 bases. V gave up 2 bases and J gave up 4 bases; unmatched junction bases: 3. The CDR3 extends over 14 amino acids. Germline loops: CDR1 SGHRS, CDR2 YFSETQ.

This chain joins TRBV14 and TRBJ1-1; a weak D match, TRBD1 (5 bases). V was cut by 4 bases and J by 4 bases, with 10 bases left in between. CDR1 SGHDN and CDR2 FVKESK come from the germline V gene. This CDR3 is 13 amino acids long. The CDR3 protein is CASSRSGPTEAFF. The CDR3 DNA sequence: TGTGCCAGCAGCCGTTCAGGGCCCACTGAAGCTTTCTTT.

This clonotype has only a few counts. For the CDR3, the DNA is TGTGCCAGCAGCCAAGAAACGCCGAATTCACCCCTCCACTTT. Translating gives CASSQETPNSPLHF. V is TRBV2 and J is TRBJ1-6, with D unresolved. CDR1 and CDR2 (germline): SNHLY, FYNNEI. CDR3 length: 14 residues. Trimming shortened V by 6 bases and J by 7 bases, and 13 bases separated the two germline ends.